These 15 T cell receptor beta chains originate from one sample sequenced in a study of cytomegalovirus exposure and HLA in healthy donors. Libraries were prepared by immunoSEQ multiplex PCR; TCRdb keeps only in-frame clonotypes and omits some of them. The sample lists about 140,000 clones, 70% to 90% seen once, with 7.9% in the top ten. Sequenced sample: PBMCs. The receptors were gathered from a woman younger than 35 in good health and CMV-seropositive.

For the CDR3, the DNA is TGTAGACGGGACAGAGTGGGTGGCTACACCTTC. Amino acid sequence: CRRDRVGGYTF. The chain combines TRBV7-4 with TRBJ1-2; 7 bases map to TRBD1. The CDR3 totals 11 residues. CDR1 and CDR2 from the germline V gene are SGHVT and SQSDAQ. The complete variable domain, with remaining parts taken from reference TRBV7-4 and TRBJ1-2, reads GAGVSQSPRYKVAKRGRDVALRCDSISGHVTLYWYRQTLGQGSEVLTYSQSDAQRDKSGRPSGRFSAERPERSVSTLKIQRTEQGDSAVYLCRRDRVGGYTFGSGTRLTVV.

V and J are TRBV10-3 and TRBJ1-3; TRBD1 might be the D (5 bases). This CDR3 is 13 amino acids long. Between the trimmed V and J ends, which lost 6 bases and 2 bases, there was a span of 8 bases. Germline loops: CDR1 ENHRY, CDR2 SYGVKD. The CDR3 DNA reads as TGTGCCATCAGGGACAATCCTGGAAACACCATATATTTT. Protein: CAIRDNPGNTIYF.

A remark on this clone: Other DNA variants within this sample encode the same CDR3. The gene calls are TRBV5-1 and TRBJ1-4, with TRBD1 matching 7 bases. J gave up 7 bases and V 2 bases, and 5 bases lay outside the gene matches. The CDR3 length is 14 residues. In germline, CDR1 is SGHRS, CDR2 YFSETQ. The CDR3 region has the DNA TGCGCCAGCAGCTTAACAGGGGTGGGTGAAAAACTGTTTTTT. Translated, it gives CASSLTGVGEKLFF.

This chain links TRBV23-1 with TRBJ1-5; D is ambiguous. TRBV23-1 is designated an ORF whose function remains uncertain. The CDR3 loop spans 16 amino acids. V was pared by 5 bases and J by 5 bases, with 19 bases between. The CDR3 here is CASSFIAKKRDQPQHF. CDR3 sequence (DNA): TGCGCCAGCAGTTTCATTGCCAAAAAGAGGGATCAGCCCCAGCATTTT.

The chain joins TRBV13 to TRBJ1-4; the match to TRBD1 covers 10 bases. The CDR3 contains 14 residues. With 5 bases clipped from V and 9 bases from J, the junction kept 6 bases outside the gene matches. Germline CDR1 PRHDT, CDR2 FYEKMQ (reference sequence). The CDR3: CASSPRDRGKKLFF. CDR3 nucleotide sequence: TGTGCCAGCAGCCCACGGGACAGGGGAAAAAAACTGTTTTTT.

The chain joins TRBV6-1 to TRBJ2-1; TRBD1 agrees at 8 bases. J gave up 10 bases and V 7 bases, and 12 bases lay outside the gene matches. The germline gives CDR1 MNHNS, CDR2 SASEGT. The CDR3 sequence is 14 residues long. For the CDR3, the DNA is TGTGCCAGCAAATCGAGACAGGGGAGATCGGAGCAGTTCTTC. It yields the protein CASKSRQGRSEQFF.

The J gene is TRBJ1-5, the V gene TRBV28; 10 nucleotides line up with TRBD1. The CDR3 is 17 amino acids. V lost 7 bases, J lost 3 bases, and 12 bases stayed unmatched. Germline CDR1 MDHEN, CDR2 SYDVKM. The chain's CDR3 is CASTSFGTGVFNQPQHF. CDR3 coding DNA: TGTGCCAGCACTTCCTTCGGGACAGGGGTTTTCAATCAGCCCCAGCATTTT.

This rearrangement joins TRBV7-6 to TRBJ1-3, with D unclear. Deletions cut 5 bases from V and 3 bases from J, with 17 bases between. Germline V gives CDR1 SGHVS, CDR2 FNYEAQ. CDR3 size: 16 residues. The DNA for the CDR3 is TGTGCCAGCAGCCCCTTTGTATTGGGCTTTGGAAACACCATATATTTT. Protein: CASSPFVLGFGNTIYF.

This chain uses TRBV29-1 with TRBJ2-7, with D possibly being TRBD2 (6 bases). The germline gives CDR1 SQVTM, CDR2 ANQGSEA. This CDR3 spans 12 amino acids. Trimming removed 6 bases at V and 3 bases at J, with 12 bases between. As DNA, the CDR3 is TGCAGCGTCGTCGGGACTTACTACGAGCAGTACTTC. It is translated as CSVVGTYYEQYF.

The V call is TRBV7-3, the J call TRBJ2-6; 9 nucleotides agree with TRBD1. J was trimmed by 0 bases and V by 4 bases; bases with no gene match: 7. Germline CDR1 and CDR2: SGHTA and FQGTGA. The CDR3 length is 18 residues. The CDR3 nucleotides are TGTGCCAGCAGCTGGCCGGGACAGGGAAGCTCTGGGGCCAACGTCCTGACTTTC. Amino acids: CASSWPGQGSSGANVLTF. Full variable domain (remainder filled in from reference TRBV7-3 and TRBJ2-6): GAGVSQTPSNKVTEKGKYVELRCDPISGHTALYWYRQSLGQGPEFLIYFQGTGAADDSGLPNDRFFAVRPEGSVSTLKIQRTERGDSAVYLCASSWPGQGSSGANVLTFGAGSRLTVL.

V and J are TRBV2 and TRBJ2-1; 10 bases are a match to TRBD2. V shed 7 bases and J 8 bases; nucleotides not matched to a gene: 11. Germline CDR1 and CDR2: SNHLY and FYNNEI. The CDR3 spans 15 residues. The CDR3: CASTLGLADDDEQFF. CDR3 DNA sequence: TGTGCCAGCACCCTAGGACTAGCGGATGACGATGAGCAGTTCTTC.

This clone occurred once. The genes are TRBV27 and TRBJ2-7; D is ambiguous. This CDR3 is built from 13 residues. The ends were cut back, 8 bases at V and 0 bases at J, with 11 bases in the middle. Germline V gene lookup returns CDR1 MNHEY and CDR2 SMNVEV (reference sequence). CDR3 region: CASSSRSSYEQYF. In DNA form, the CDR3 reads TGTGCCAGCTCGTCTAGGTCCTCCTACGAGCAGTACTTC.

V is TRBV28 and J is TRBJ1-3, with D unresolved. Between the trimmed V and J ends, which lost 2 bases and 0 bases, there was a span of 11 bases. Germline CDR1 and CDR2: MDHEN and SYDVKM. This CDR3 region has 16 residues. CDR3 amino acids: CASSLLQISSGNTIYF. CDR3 DNA: TGTGCCAGCAGTTTACTTCAGATAAGCTCTGGAAACACCATATATTTT. The full variable domain, with the rest looked up from reference TRBV28 and TRBJ1-3, is DVKVTQSSRYLVKRTGEKVFLECVQDMDHENMFWYRQDPGLGLRLIYFSYDVKMKEKGDIPEGYSVSREKKERFSLILESASTNQTSMYLCASSLLQISSGNTIYFGEGSWLTVV.

In its sample, this clone was seen once. The rearrangement links TRBV9 to TRBJ1-2, with 8 positions matching TRBD1. Germline CDR1 is SGDLS and CDR2 is YYNGEE. V trimming: 4 bases; J trimming: 4 bases; junction bases outside the gene matches: 9. The CDR3 totals 15 residues. Here the CDR3 reads CASSPRQGLAYGYTF. The CDR3 DNA reads TGTGCCAGCAGCCCGCGACAGGGGTTAGCCTATGGCTACACCTTC.

The chain joins TRBV25-1 to TRBJ2-7, with 10 bases fitting TRBD2. CDR1 is MGHDK, CDR2 SYGVNS, per germline. Trimming at V came to 3 bases and at J to 3 bases, leaving 5 bases not matched to a gene. The CDR3 is 15 residues long. The CDR3, as DNA: TGTGCCAGCAGTGAGCTAACTAGCGGGATCTACGAGCAGTACTTC. This codes for CASSELTSGIYEQYF.